This TCR beta chain appears in the sequencing data of a study of blood T cell repertoires in COVID-19. Study as a whole: COVID-19 samples from acute and convalescent phases originated in the United States, Italy and Spain. Nucleic acid was either cDNA or gDNA, and it came from T cells, B-cell-depleted T cells, or PBMCs.

Enrolled during active infection, Seattle patients were then followed longitudinally. In the original analysis: Reference gene primer amplification in the assay estimated nucleated cell counts. Repertoires were generated with immunoSEQ multiplex PCR, while TCRdb's copy carries only in-frame clones and drops some. D and trimming come from the DNA, and the V and J calls and clone size come from that table. The sample has roughly 400,000 clones; around 87% are singletons. The germline gives CDR1 SNHLY, CDR2 FYNNEI. V lost 11 bases and J lost 6, with 17 bases in between. The CDR3 is made up of 12 amino acids.

Sequencing was performed on peripheral blood. This chain uses TRBV2 with TRBJ2-7, with D possibly being TRBD2 (6 bases). The clonotype was recovered from a woman in her sixties or seventies with COVID-19, enrolled during active disease. This chain's CDR3 is CAAKAGKSEQYF. The CDR3 coding sequence is TGTGCCGCCAAGGCGGGGAAAAGCGAGCAGTACTTC. The full variable domain, rest sourced from reference TRBV2 and TRBJ2-7, is EPEVTQTPSHQVTQMGQEVILRCVPISNHLYFYWYRQILGQKVEFLVSFYNNEISEKSEIFDDQFSVERPDGSNFTLKIRSTKLEDSAMYFCAAKAGKSEQYFGPGTRLTVT.